Below are 2 T cell receptor beta chains sequenced from a single sample in a study of radiotherapy plus CTLA-4 blockade in lung cancer. Clones were sequenced by immunoSEQ multiplex PCR, and TCRdb holds only the in-frame ones, with some missing. This sample yields 40,000 or so clones, of which 70% to 80% are seen a single time; 8% to 9% belongs to the top ten. The specimen comprised peripheral blood, sampled from a patient treated with radiotherapy plus ipilimumab. Receptors originate from a human donor with non-small cell lung cancer who had stable disease on radiotherapy plus ipilimumab.

This chain joins TRBV13 and TRBJ1-5; D remains unclear. V dropped 1 base and J dropped 5 bases, with 6 bases sitting between them. The germline V gene encodes CDR1 PRHDT and CDR2 FYEKMQ (reference sequence). The CDR3 spans 13 residues. CDR3 in DNA: TGTGCCAGCAGCTTAGATCCCGATCAGCCCCAGCATTTT. Its protein is CASSLDPDQPQHF.

V gene TRBV7-3 combines with J gene TRBJ1-1; D gene uncertain. Trimming removed 3 bases from V and 10 bases from J, with 15 bases in between. This CDR3 region has 13 residues. Germline lookup yields CDR1 SGHTA and CDR2 FQGTGA. CDR3 DNA: TGTGCCAGCAGCTTGACATTGGGTGGCGGAGCTTTCTTT. Its translation: CASSLTLGGGAFF.